The 9 T cell receptor beta chains below all came from one sample that was sequenced in a study of blood T cells in healthy people across ages (dated by TCRdb to about 2015). Library generation was performed with 5' RACE. TCRdb names Illumina HiSeq 2500 as the instrument used. A second PCR of roughly 7 to 11 cycles was performed with a sample-barcoded 5' primer and a J-beta primer mix. The raw public reads went through TCRdb reprocessing: fastp at Q25, MiXCR clone calling, in-frame beta chains kept. Entries that share a CDR3 protein sequence are merged under the most common genes and DNA. The sample records about 1.1 million distinct CDR3 sequences, around two fifths of which are singletons. The ten largest clonotypes hold about an eighth of the sample. The sequenced sample consisted of blood. The receptors shown here come from a man younger than 35 in good health.

This clonotype was detected only a few times. The V call is TRBV12-3 or TRBV12-4, the J call TRBJ2-3; tentative D call: TRBD2 (6 bases). The CDR3 length is 13 residues. V shed 8 bases and J shed 0 bases, with 9 bases lying between them. This CDR3 is CASDRGSTDTQYF. The CDR3 DNA reads as TGTGCCAGCGATCGGGGGAGCACAGATACGCAGTATTTT.

In this sample, this clonotype turned up a few times. J is TRBJ2-3 and V is TRBV15; D gene uncertain. CDR1 and CDR2 from the germline V gene are LNHNV and YYDKDF (reference sequence). Trimming took off 8 bases at V and 4 bases at J, with 7 bases between the two ends. This CDR3 has 11 residues. The CDR3 is CATGLPDTQYF. The CDR3 coding sequence is TGTGCCACCGGCCTCCCAGATACGCAGTATTTT.

This clonotype was counted between two and nine times. The chain uses TRBV15 and TRBJ2-3; 7 bases map to TRBD2. This CDR3 is built from 17 residues. J was trimmed by 1 base and V by 0 bases; bases with no gene match: 7. Germline values: CDR1 LNHNV, CDR2 YYDKDF (reference sequence). In DNA, the CDR3 is TGTGCCACCAGCAGAGATGGCGGGACTACCCGCACAGATACGCAGTATTTT. It translates to CATSRDGGTTRTDTQYF.

As regards this clonotype: This may be a read error, as it is one base from a much larger clone. The V gene is TRBV29-1, the J gene TRBJ2-1; no clear D. Near its end, the DNA agrees better with TRBJ2-7, so the J call may be wrong. The CDR3 consists of 12 residues. CDR1 and CDR2 from the germline V gene are SQVTM and ANQGSEA. CDR3 coding DNA: TGCAGCGTTCGCGGCAGCTACAATGAGCAGTACTTC. Translated: CSVRGSYNEQYF.

This clonotype was observed many times. CDR3 sequence (DNA): TGTGCCAGCAGTTTGCGGGAGGACTATGGCTACACCTTC. Translation: CASSLREDYGYTF. This chain connects TRBV12-3 or TRBV12-4 to TRBJ1-2, with D hard to call. The CDR3 is made up of 13 amino acids. The germline V and J ends were trimmed by 3 bases and 3 bases, with 8 bases remaining between them.

This clonotype showed up just a few times. This chain joins TRBV6-2 or TRBV6-3 and TRBJ2-5, with 9 nucleotides matching TRBD2. Germline trimming cut 5 bases from V and 0 bases from J; bases unmatched to any gene: 10. This CDR3 has 17 residues. Germline loops: CDR1 MNHEY, CDR2 SVGEGT. CDR3 sequence (DNA): TGTGCCAGCAGTCCCTCACGACTAGCGGAATACCAAGAGACCCAGTACTTC. This encodes CASSPSRLAEYQETQYF.

The chain has TRBV29-1 and TRBJ2-1; the D call may be TRBD1 or TRBD2 (5 bases each). With the DNA end fitting TRBJ2-7 better, the J assignment may be wrong. The CDR3 covers 13 residues. Germline V gene lookup returns CDR1 SQVTM and CDR2 ANQGSEA. CDR3 DNA sequence: TGCAGCCTCCTTACGGGGACCTACAATGAGCAGTACTTC. Protein: CSLLTGTYNEQYF.

The chain carries TRBV5-1 and TRBJ1-4; D remains unclear. Germline CDR1 reads SGHRS; CDR2 reads YFSETQ. The CDR3 runs to 13 residues. V was pared by 0 bases and J by 7 bases, with 7 bases between. The CDR3: CASSLGESEKLFF. As DNA, the CDR3 is TGCGCCAGCAGCTTGGGGGAAAGTGAAAAACTGTTTTTT.

In this sample, this clonotype turned up a few times. The chain joins TRBV5-5 to TRBJ1-6; TRBD1 matches 7 bases. The junction had 5 bases not matched to a gene; V was cut back by 4 bases and J by 4 bases. The CDR3 totals 15 residues. The germline CDR1 and CDR2 sequences are SGHKS and YYEKEE (reference sequence). CDR3 DNA sequence: TGTGCCAGCAGCCCAGGACAGGTGTATAATTCACCCCTCCACTTT. Its protein product is CASSPGQVYNSPLHF. Using reference TRBV5-5 and TRBJ1-6 for the parts outside the CDR3, the full variable domain is DAGVTQSPTHLIKTRGQQVTLRCSPISGHKSVSWYQQVLGQGPQFIFQYYEKEERGRGNFPDRFSARQFPNYSSELNVNALLLGDSALYLCASSPGQVYNSPLHFGNGTRLTVT.